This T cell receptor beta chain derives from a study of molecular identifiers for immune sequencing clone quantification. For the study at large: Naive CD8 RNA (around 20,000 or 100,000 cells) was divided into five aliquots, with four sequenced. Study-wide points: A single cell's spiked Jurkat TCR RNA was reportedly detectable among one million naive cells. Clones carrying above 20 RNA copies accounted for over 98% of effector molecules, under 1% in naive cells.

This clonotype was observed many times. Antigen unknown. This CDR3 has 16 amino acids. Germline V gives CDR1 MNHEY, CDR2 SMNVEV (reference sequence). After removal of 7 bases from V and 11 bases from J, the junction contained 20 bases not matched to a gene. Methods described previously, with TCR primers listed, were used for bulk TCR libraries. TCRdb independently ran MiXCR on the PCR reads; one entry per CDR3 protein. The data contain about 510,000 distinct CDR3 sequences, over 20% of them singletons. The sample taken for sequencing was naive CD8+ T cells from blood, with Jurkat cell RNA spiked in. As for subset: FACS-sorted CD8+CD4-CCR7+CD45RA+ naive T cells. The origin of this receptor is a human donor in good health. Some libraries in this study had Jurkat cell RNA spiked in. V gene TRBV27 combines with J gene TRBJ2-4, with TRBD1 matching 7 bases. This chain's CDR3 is CASNCTEIRLTGVQYF. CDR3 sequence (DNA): TGTGCCAGCAATTGCACGGAGATCCGACTTACAGGGGTTCAGTACTTC.